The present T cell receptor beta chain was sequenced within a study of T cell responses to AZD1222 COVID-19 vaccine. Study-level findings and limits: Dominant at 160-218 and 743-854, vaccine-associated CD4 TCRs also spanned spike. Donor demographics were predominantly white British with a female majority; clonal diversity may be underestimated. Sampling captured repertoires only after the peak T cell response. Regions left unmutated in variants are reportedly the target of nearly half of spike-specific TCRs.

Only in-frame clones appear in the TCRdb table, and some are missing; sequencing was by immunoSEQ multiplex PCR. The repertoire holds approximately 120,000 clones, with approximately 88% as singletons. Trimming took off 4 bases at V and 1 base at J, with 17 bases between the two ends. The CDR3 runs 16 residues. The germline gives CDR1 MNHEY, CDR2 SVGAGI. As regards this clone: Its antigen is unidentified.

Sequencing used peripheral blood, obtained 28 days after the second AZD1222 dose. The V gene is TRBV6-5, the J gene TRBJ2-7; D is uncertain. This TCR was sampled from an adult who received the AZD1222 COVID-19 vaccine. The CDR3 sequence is CASSSLASPYSYEQYF. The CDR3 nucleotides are TGTGCCAGCAGTTCCCTGGCTTCCCCATATTCCTACGAGCAGTACTTC.